This entry is about one TCR beta chain. Its specificity is not known. Data came from immunoSEQ multiplex PCR; TCRdb stores just in-frame clones and leaves some out. This specimen shows about 16,000 clones; the ten leading clones hold approximately 3.4%. Mixed chimerism was transient after nonmyeloablative marrow transplants from related graft donors. This record comes from a study of Tregs in tolerant kidney transplant recipients. Study-wide results and caveats: Donor-specific Treg expansion exceeded global Treg expansion in tolerant patients, suggesting antigen drive.

The sequencing here drew on CD4+ T cells from blood (PBMCs), taken 12 months after the transplant. This TCR came from a human patient who received a combined kidney and bone marrow transplant. Some of the T cells might come from the graft donor.

The CDR3 bases that were read are TGTGCCAGCAGTCCGGGACAGGGGAACACCGGGGAG. Its translation is CASSPGQGNTGE. The CDR3 in full is CASSPGQGNTGELFF. The gene calls are TRBV2 and TRBJ2-2, with TRBD1 matching 9 bases. With the read ending 3 residues before the CDR3 end, the germline J gene is used to fill in that end. The CDR3 has 15 amino acids. The V gene's germline CDR1 is SNHLY and CDR2 FYNNEI. V dropped 5 bases and J dropped 1; count of bases not matched to a gene: 2.